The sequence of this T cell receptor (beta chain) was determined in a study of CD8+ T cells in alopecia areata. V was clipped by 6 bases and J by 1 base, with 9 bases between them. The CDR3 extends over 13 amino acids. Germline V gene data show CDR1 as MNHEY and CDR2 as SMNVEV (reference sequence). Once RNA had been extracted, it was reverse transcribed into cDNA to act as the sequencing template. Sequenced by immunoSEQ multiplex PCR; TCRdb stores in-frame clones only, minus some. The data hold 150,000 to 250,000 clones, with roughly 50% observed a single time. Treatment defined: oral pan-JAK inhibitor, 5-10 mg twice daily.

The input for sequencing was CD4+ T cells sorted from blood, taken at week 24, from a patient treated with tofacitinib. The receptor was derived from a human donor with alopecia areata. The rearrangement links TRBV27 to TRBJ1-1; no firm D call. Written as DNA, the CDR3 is TGTGCCAGCAGACTGTCTACGAACACTGAAGCTTTCTTT. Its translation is CASRLSTNTEAFF.